A single T cell receptor beta chain is shown here with its context. Its antigen remains unidentified. Base-call qualities are not available, and no considerably larger clone is one nucleotide away. This sample was included in a study of T cell responses to AZD1222 COVID-19 vaccine (dated by TCRdb to about 2021). Concerning the study at large: AZD1222 recipients given second doses at about 4 weeks or at about 12 weeks were pooled, since spike-specific TCR depth and breadth were not found to differ between the two schedules. Trial participants were enrolled into age subgroups of 18-55, 56-69 and 70-plus years, which contained 148, 28 and 57 TCR-sequenced participants, respectively. A total of about 240 trial participants underwent TCR sequencing, of whom some 210 received two doses of AZD1222 and 26 received two doses of the MenACWY control vaccine. The investigation overall reported the following: Reportedly, close to half of the unique spike-specific TCRs recognized epitopes lying outside the regions that are mutated in the B.1.351 and B.1.1.7 variants. The 56-69-year group was small, and its depth increase did not reach significance, likely because of low power. Participants were mostly white British and included more females than males, and it was suggested by the authors that clonal diversity may have been underestimated. CD4 TCRs associated with the vaccine covered the entire spike protein, and the dominant responses were in regions 160-218 and 743-854. Spike-specific TCR breadth and depth rose significantly after two AZD1222 doses compared with day 0 and with MenACWY recipients. Conclusions about previously exposed vaccinees are limited, since just a handful of AZD1222 recipients were seropositive for SARS-CoV-2 at baseline. Because no samples from the day 14 peak response were available, repertoires could be characterized only after the peak T cell response.

The time point label of this sample denotes: baseline before first vaccination. The vaccinee samples were drawn from two UK trials, COV001 and COV002, one of which was a single-blind randomized controlled phase 2/3 trial testing AZD1222 (ChAdOx1 nCoV-19) in healthy adults. For TCRbeta chain sequencing, PBMC samples from trial participants were taken at day 0 and at day 28 after the second dose. CDR1 GTSNPN and CDR2 SVGIG were looked up in the germline V gene (reference sequence). From its cysteine to its phenylalanine, the CDR3 spans 12 amino acids. Kept here is only the CDR3 DNA, which spans 36 bases and is read in frame from base 1. V loses 0 bases of germline sequence and J loses 10 bases, and the interval between the two ends is 7 bases. The CDR3 regions of human TCRbeta chains were analyzed by immunosequencing. The source study handled its data this way. Repertoire TCRs were checked for matches against a reference library of SARS-CoV-2-specific TCRs that had been generated using the MIRA antigen-specificity platform. Breadth was defined as the fraction of unique TCRs that were SARS-CoV-2-associated, and depth was defined as the fraction of total T cells that were SARS-CoV-2-associated. Each spike-specific TCR was assigned to its reactive spike region and to a CD4 or CD8 class using the MIRA data. Log10-transformed breadth and depth values were compared by one-way ANOVA with Sidak's multiple comparisons tests. TCRdb took this table from immuneACCESS and kept in-frame rearrangements with V and J called. Such tables lack part of the clones; where checked against another copy, unresolved V genes explain under half of the gap, and the rest is unexplained. That table gives V, J and clone size, and the DNA gave D and trimming. The sample contains about 140,000 clones, around 89% of them found a single time. The ten largest make up about 2.7% of the sample.

This TCR came from an adult in good health. This receptor chain uses TRBV30 and TRBJ1-6; the D gene cannot be named for sure. This specimen was peripheral blood, taken on day 0 of AZD1222 vaccination. The CDR3 has the sequence CAWSVPPSPLHF. The DNA is as follows: TGTGCCTGGAGTGTTCCACCGTCACCCCTCCACTTT.